The 27 T cell receptor beta chains presented below share a single source sample, sequenced in a study of CD8 T cells in Susac syndrome. Random hexamers were used to reverse transcribe the RNA input (0.5 to 1 ug). TCRdb recomputed calls from the immunoSEQ multiplex PCR reads with MiXCR, one row per CDR3 protein. The sample yields 400,000 to 550,000 distinct CDR3 sequences, about 85% seen once. The sample consisted of CD8+ T cells from PBMCs. All receptors come from a human donor with multiple sclerosis.

As to this clonotype: A read error may produce the germline difference seen at one junction end. The V call is TRBV5-4, the J call TRBJ2-2; 7 bases match TRBD2. The CDR3 is made up of 14 amino acids. Germline V gene lookup returns CDR1 SGHNT and CDR2 YYREEE (reference sequence). CDR3 coding DNA: TGTGCCAGCAGCAAGAGAGCGGGAACCGGGGAGCTTTTTTTT. It encodes CASSKRAGTGELFF.

The CDR3: CASSYWFPGRFGGTGELFF. The DNA for the CDR3 is TGTGCCAGCAGTTATTGGTTTCCGGGGCGGTTTGGTGGCACCGGGGAGCTGTTTTTT. The chain links TRBV6-5 to TRBJ2-2; D tentatively reads TRBD1 or TRBD2 (5 bases each). Germline V gene lookup returns CDR1 MNHEY and CDR2 SVGAGI. This CDR3 has 19 amino acids. V dropped 3 bases and J dropped 4 bases, with 24 bases sitting between them.

V and J are TRBV25-1 and TRBJ2-7; tentatively, D is TRBD2 (6 bases). Looked up from germline, CDR1 is MGHDK and CDR2 is SYGVNS. The CDR3 covers 12 residues. Trimming cost V 2 bases and J 7 bases, with 9 bases left between them. CDR3 amino acids: CASSEQGGEQYF. CDR3 nucleotide sequence: TGTGCCAGCAGTGAACAGGGAGGAGAGCAGTACTTC.

The chain employs TRBV5-1 and TRBJ2-1; 7 bases match TRBD1. Germline-derived CDR1 and CDR2 are SGHRS and YFSETQ. The CDR3 length is 16 residues. J gave up 5 bases and V 4 bases, and 12 bases lay outside the gene matches. CDR3 sequence: CASSRPSHRGHNEQFF. Here the CDR3 DNA reads TGCGCCAGCAGCCGGCCATCACACAGGGGCCACAATGAGCAGTTCTTC.

This chain links TRBV12-3 or TRBV12-4 with TRBJ1-2; unclear D gene. V lost 1 base, J lost 4 bases, and 7 bases lay in between. CDR3 length equals 13 residues. CDR3 nucleotides: TGTGCCAGCAGTTTAGACAGCATCTATGGCTACACCTTC. Its translation: CASSLDSIYGYTF.

The rearrangement uses TRBV5-8 and TRBJ2-2, with 7 bases fitting TRBD1. The CDR3 is made up of 16 amino acids. From germline, CDR1 is SGHTS and CDR2 YDEGEE. The trim removed 3 bases at V and 1 base at J, leaving 6 bases unmatched. CDR3 protein: CASSSEQGRNTGELFF. CDR3 sequence (DNA): TGTGCCAGCAGCTCGGAACAGGGGCGGAACACCGGGGAGCTGTTTTTT.

The chain joins TRBV20-1 to TRBJ2-2, with D unclear. The V end was cut by 0 bases, the J end by 0 bases, with 11 bases between. This CDR3 spans 16 amino acids. In germline, CDR1 is DFQATT, CDR2 SNEGSKA (reference sequence). CDR3 sequence reads: CSARDKSKANTGELFF. The CDR3 region has the DNA TGCAGTGCTAGAGATAAAAGCAAAGCGAACACCGGGGAGCTGTTTTTT.

The sample holds a few counts of this clonotype. This chain links TRBV7-6 with TRBJ2-7; 9 nucleotides agree with TRBD1. The CDR3 is 16 residues long. Trimming at V came to 4 bases and at J to 5 bases, leaving 12 bases not matched to a gene. CDR1 and CDR2 (germline): SGHVS, FNYEAQ. This CDR3 is CASSSILDRGVDEQYF. The CDR3 coding sequence is TGTGCCAGCAGCTCTATCTTGGACAGGGGCGTCGACGAGCAGTACTTC.

The rearrangement links TRBV5-1 to TRBJ2-5, with 9 bases lining up with TRBD2. The CDR3 spans 17 residues. Trimming took 3 bases from V and 3 from J; bases not matched to a gene: 12. Looked up from germline, CDR1 is SGHRS and CDR2 is YFSETQ. The CDR3 nucleotides are TGCGCCAGCAGCTCCTTCCCCAGCGGCGGGGGGGAAGAGACCCAGTACTTC. Encoded protein: CASSSFPSGGGEETQYF. Complete variable domain (other parts from reference TRBV5-1 and TRBJ2-5): KAGVTQTPRYLIKTRGQQVTLSCSPISGHRSVSWYQQTPGQGLQFLFEYFSETQRNKGNFPGRFSGRQFSNSRSEMNVSTLELGDSALYLCASSSFPSGGGEETQYFGPGTRLLVL.

The chain has TRBV12-3 or TRBV12-4 and TRBJ2-1; D is uncertain. The V end lost 3 bases, the J end lost 3 bases, and 6 bases lay between the germline ends. The CDR3 runs to 13 residues. The CDR3 DNA is TGTGCCAGCAGTTTGGGCTACTACAATGAGCAGTTCTTC. Amino acid sequence: CASSLGYYNEQFF.

The chain carries TRBV27 and TRBJ2-3; 10 bases agree with TRBD2. V shed 3 bases, J shed 6 bases, and the junction held 15 bases outside the gene matches. Germline V gives CDR1 MNHEY, CDR2 SMNVEV (reference sequence). The CDR3 is made up of 18 amino acids. As DNA, the CDR3 is TGTGCCAGCAGTTTCGGGCTAGCGGGAGCCAAGCCCTATGATACGCAGTATTTT. This translates into CASSFGLAGAKPYDTQYF.

This chain uses TRBV28 with TRBJ2-7; D unclear. This CDR3 is 16 amino acids long. The germline V gene has CDR1 MDHEN and CDR2 SYDVKM. V lost 4 bases and J lost 3, with 19 bases in between. This CDR3 reads CASSSYPTETYYEQYF. DNA of the CDR3: TGTGCCAGCAGTTCCTACCCGACGGAGACGTACTACGAGCAGTACTTC. The full variable domain, in which reference TRBV28 and TRBJ2-7 provide the parts outside the CDR3, is DVKVTQSSRYLVKRTGEKVFLECVQDMDHENMFWYRQDPGLGLRLIYFSYDVKMKEKGDIPEGYSVSREKKERFSLILESASTNQTSMYLCASSSYPTETYYEQYFGPGTRLTVT.

A single count supports this clonotype. The V call is TRBV12-3 or TRBV12-4, the J call TRBJ2-7; unclear D gene. The CDR3 has 12 residues. V shed 3 bases and J shed 5 bases, with 8 bases lying between them. CDR3 DNA sequence: TGTGCCAGCAGTTTCCCCTATAACGAGCAGTACTTC. Its translation: CASSFPYNEQYF.

V and J are TRBV12-3 or TRBV12-4 and TRBJ2-3, with 12 bases matching TRBD1. This CDR3 has 15 amino acids. The V and J ends lost 6 bases and 4 bases, in that order; junction bases with no gene match: 5. CDR3 amino acids: CASRGQGAEADTQYF. DNA for the CDR3: TGTGCCAGCAGGGGACAGGGGGCTGAGGCAGATACGCAGTATTTT.

V and J are TRBV4-1 and TRBJ2-7; the D is unclear. The V end was cut by 3 bases, the J end by 4 bases, with 13 bases between. CDR1 and CDR2 (germline): MGHRA, YSYEKL. The CDR3 has 14 amino acids. The CDR3 is CASSHLPLGYEQYF. DNA for the CDR3: TGCGCCAGCAGCCACCTCCCCCTCGGTTACGAGCAGTACTTC.

This chain connects TRBV6-4 to TRBJ2-2; 8 nucleotides align to TRBD1. The CDR3 totals 14 residues. The trim removed 3 bases at V and 6 bases at J, leaving 3 bases unmatched. CDR1 and CDR2 from the germline V gene are MRHNA and SNTAGT. CDR3 protein: CASSDGTGSGELFF. In nucleotides, the CDR3 is TGTGCCAGCAGTGATGGGACAGGATCCGGGGAGCTGTTTTTT.

The chain combines TRBV21-1 with TRBJ2-5; the table's D call of TRBD1 was not tested on the DNA. TRBV21-1 is an annotated pseudogene. CDR3 length equals 14 residues. DNA of the CDR3: TGTGCCAGCAGCAAAAGGGCGGGGCAGGAGACCCAGTACTTC. As protein: CASSKRAGQETQYF.

This chain uses TRBV19 with TRBJ1-2, with TRBD1 identical over 7 bases. This CDR3 comprises 14 residues. The trim removed 5 bases at V and 4 bases at J, leaving 7 bases unmatched. Germline V gene sequence: CDR1 LNHDA, CDR2 SQIVND (reference sequence). CDR3 in amino acids: CASSFGQAGYGYTF. The CDR3 DNA reads TGTGCCAGTAGTTTCGGACAGGCTGGCTATGGCTACACCTTC.

This clonotype came up once. The V and J genes are TRBV7-9 and TRBJ1-2, with D maybe TRBD1 (6 bases). Trimming took 5 bases from V and 6 from J, leaving 22 bases between them. Germline V gene lookup returns CDR1 SEHNR and CDR2 FQNEAQ (reference sequence). The CDR3 extends over 16 amino acids. CDR3 sequence (DNA): TGTGCCAGCAGCCCGAGCCCGGACAGCCCAATCCATGGCTACACCTTC. Protein: CASSPSPDSPIHGYTF.

The genes are TRBV10-2 and TRBJ2-7; 11 nucleotides line up with TRBD2. V lost 8 bases to trimming and J lost 2 bases; unmatched junction nucleotides: 8. The germline gives CDR1 WSHSY, CDR2 SAAADI. The CDR3 totals 15 residues. The CDR3 loop is CASRQFSGRAYEQYF. In DNA, the CDR3 is TGCGCCAGCCGCCAATTTAGCGGGAGGGCCTACGAGCAGTACTTC.

The chain uses TRBV25-1 and TRBJ2-7; D not certain. Between the trimmed V and J ends, which lost 0 bases and 0 bases, there was a span of 6 bases. Per germline, CDR1 MGHDK and CDR2 SYGVNS. The CDR3 extends over 14 amino acids. The CDR3 reads CASSEYGRSYEQYF. The CDR3 DNA reads TGTGCCAGCAGTGAATATGGGCGCTCCTACGAGCAGTACTTC.

V gene TRBV29-1 combines with J gene TRBJ2-5, with 8 bases matching TRBD1. V lost 2 bases and J lost 5; bases outside the gene matches: 10. Germline CDR1 is SQVTM and CDR2 is ANQGSEA. This CDR3 region has 15 residues. Here the CDR3 DNA reads TGCAGCGTTGAATTCCAGGGGGCGATGTGGGAGACCCAGTACTTC. Translated: CSVEFQGAMWETQYF. Together with reference TRBV29-1 and TRBJ2-5, the CDR3 gives the full variable domain: SAVISQKPSRDICQRGTSLTIQCQVDSQVTMMFWYRQQPGQSLTLIATANQGSEATYESGFVIDKFPISRPNLTFSTLTVSNMSPEDSSIYLCSVEFQGAMWETQYFGPGTRLLVL.

About this clonotype itself: The junction departs from the called germline gene at one end, perhaps through a read error. This chain links TRBV28 with TRBJ2-4, with TRBD1 identical over 9 bases. The CDR3 loop spans 15 amino acids. Per the germline V gene, CDR1 is MDHEN and CDR2 is SYDVKM. Here the CDR3 reads CASRFGTGTKNIQYF. CDR3 nucleotide sequence: TGTGCCAGCCGTTTCGGGACAGGGACAAAAAACATTCAGTACTTC.

This chain links TRBV19 with TRBJ1-5; no clear D. In germline, CDR1 is LNHDA, CDR2 SQIVND (reference sequence). The CDR3 covers 12 residues. Trimming removed 4 bases at V and 9 bases at J, with 10 bases between. CDR3 region: CASSSVVWPQHF. The CDR3 DNA is TGTGCCAGTAGTAGTGTAGTCTGGCCCCAGCATTTT.

This chain links TRBV12-3 or TRBV12-4 with TRBJ1-2; 7 bases are a match to TRBD1. The length of the CDR3 is 15 residues. V gave up 6 bases and J gave up 4 bases; unmatched junction bases: 11. CDR3 in DNA: TGTGCCAGCAGCCCCGGCGAGGGGGCGATCTATGGCTACACCTTC. Amino acids: CASSPGEGAIYGYTF.

V gene TRBV28 combines with J gene TRBJ2-2; no firm D call. V was shortened by 5 bases and J by 0 bases, with 16 bases between the two germline ends. Germline assignment: CDR1 MDHEN and CDR2 SYDVKM. The CDR3 runs 17 residues. CDR3 sequence: CASSRVLRQPNTGELFF. Here the CDR3 DNA reads TGTGCCAGCAGTCGGGTCCTTCGGCAGCCGAACACCGGGGAGCTGTTTTTT.

The CDR3 bases are TGTGCCACCAGTGATAGGGACACAGATACGCAGTATTTT. This codes for CATSDRDTDTQYF. The chain joins TRBV24-1 to TRBJ2-3; the D is unclear. CDR1 KGHDR and CDR2 SFDVKD come from the germline V gene. This CDR3 is built from 13 residues. Trimming took off 3 bases at V and 2 bases at J, with 5 bases between the two ends.